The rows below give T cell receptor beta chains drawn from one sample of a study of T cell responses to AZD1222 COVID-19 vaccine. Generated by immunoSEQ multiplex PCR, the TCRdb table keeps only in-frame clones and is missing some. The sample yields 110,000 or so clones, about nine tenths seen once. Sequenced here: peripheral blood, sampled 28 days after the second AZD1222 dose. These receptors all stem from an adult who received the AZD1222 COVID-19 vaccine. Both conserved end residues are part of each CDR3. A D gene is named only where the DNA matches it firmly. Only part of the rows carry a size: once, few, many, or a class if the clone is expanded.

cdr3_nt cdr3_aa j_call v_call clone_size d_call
TGTGCCAGCAGTGGGACGGGGAATCAGCCCCAGCATTTT CASSGTGNQPQHF TRBJ1-5 TRBV12-3/TRBV12-4 . .
TGTGCCAGCAGCAGGGACAGCACAGATACGCAGTATTTT CASSRDSTDTQYF TRBJ2-3 TRBV11-3 . .
TGCGCCAGCAGCTCACTGCCAGGGGGAGGCACCCCAACTAATGAAAAACTGTTTTTT CASSSLPGGGTPTNEKLFF TRBJ1-4 TRBV5-1 . TRBD1
TGCGCCAGCAGCCAAGAAGGGGCCGGGGGCTACATTCAGTACTTC CASSQEGAGGYIQYF TRBJ2-4 TRBV4-3 . .
TGTGCCAGCAGCGTATACAGGGATGAGCAGTTCTTC CASSVYRDEQFF TRBJ2-1 TRBV9 once .
TGCGCCAGCAGCCAAGGGACAGGGGAACCGAACAATGAGCAGTTCTTC CASSQGTGEPNNEQFF TRBJ2-1 TRBV4-1 . TRBD1
TGTGCCAGCAGCCGCCTAAGAACAGGGGCGAACACTGAAGCTTTCTTT CASSRLRTGANTEAFF TRBJ1-1 TRBV14 once TRBD1
TGTGCCTCGTCGACAGCAGATACGCAGTATTTT CASSTADTQYF TRBJ2-3 TRBV19 . .
TGCGCCAGCACCCGGCGAGTGGGAAACACTGAAGCTTTCTTT CASTRRVGNTEAFF TRBJ1-1 TRBV5-1 once .
TGTGCCAGCAGACAGACGCAGGACAATGAGCAGTTCTTC CASRQTQDNEQFF TRBJ2-1 TRBV12-3/TRBV12-4 . .
TGTGCCAGCAGCACTCAACAGGGGAACACTGAAGCTTTCTTT CASSTQQGNTEAFF TRBJ1-1 TRBV2 few .
TGTGCCAGCAGTTTAGAGGTGGTGAACACTGAAGCTTTCTTT CASSLEVVNTEAFF TRBJ1-1 TRBV28 . .
TGTGCCAGCACCCCGACAGGATCCGGATACAATGAGCAGTTCTTC CASTPTGSGYNEQFF TRBJ2-1 TRBV2 . .
TGTGCCAGCAGCCCGGGGACTAGCTTGGACGAGCAGTACTTC CASSPGTSLDEQYF TRBJ2-7 TRBV11-2 . TRBD2
TGTGCCACAGGACCCGGGACAGAAATCTATGGCTACACCTTC CATGPGTEIYGYTF TRBJ1-2 TRBV10-3 . TRBD1
TGCGCCAGCAGCCAAGAGTCCTCTCAAAACTCTGGAAACACCATATATTTT CASSQESSQNSGNTIYF TRBJ1-3 TRBV4-3 . .
TGTGCCAGCAGCCCATTGACAGACACCGGGGAGCTGTTTTTT CASSPLTDTGELFF TRBJ2-2 TRBV11-2 . .
TGTGCCAGTAGTATTTGGGGGTTCGAAGAGACCCAGTACTTC CASSIWGFEETQYF TRBJ2-5 TRBV19 . .
TGTGCCAGTAGTACCCCCGAGGGGCGCATTAATTCACCCCTCCACTTT CASSTPEGRINSPLHF TRBJ1-6 TRBV19 . .
TGTGCCAGCAGATCAGGGACGAAGACCACTGAAGCTTTCTTT CASRSGTKTTEAFF TRBJ1-1 TRBV28 . .
TGTGCCAGCAGCCATTCCGGAGGGAACACTGAAGCTTTCTTT CASSHSGGNTEAFF TRBJ1-1 TRBV3-1/TRBV3-2 . .
TGTGCCAGCAGCCCGGGACCGGCCTACGAGCAGTACTTC CASSPGPAYEQYF TRBJ2-7 TRBV28 . .
TGTGCCAGCAGCTTAGGACAGGGGGGAAGCTATGGCTACACCTTC CASSLGQGGSYGYTF TRBJ1-2 TRBV7-8 few TRBD1
TGCGCCAGCAGCTTTCTCGGGACCGTGAACACTGAAGCTTTCTTT CASSFLGTVNTEAFF TRBJ1-1 TRBV5-1 . .
TGTGCCACCAGAACTCCCGAGACAGGCGCAACTAATGAAAAACTGTTTTTT CATRTPETGATNEKLFF TRBJ1-4 TRBV15 . .
TGTGCCAGCAGCCCCCGACTAGCGGGACACTACAATGAGCAGTTCTTC CASSPRLAGHYNEQFF TRBJ2-1 TRBV9 few TRBD2
TGTGCCAGCAGTTTACTGTCCCCTAGCGGGGGTCCCTACGAGCAGTACTTC CASSLLSPSGGPYEQYF TRBJ2-7 TRBV27 . TRBD2
TGTGCCAGCAGCGTTAAGACAGGGAACTATGGCTACACCTTC CASSVKTGNYGYTF TRBJ1-2 TRBV9 . TRBD1
TGTGCCAGCAGTTACTCGGTAGGGGGCGCCGGTGGCTACACCTTC CASSYSVGGAGGYTF TRBJ1-2 TRBV6-5 few TRBD1
TGTGCCAGCAGAGGGACAGGGGAAAAGTCCTACGAGCAGTACTTC CASRGTGEKSYEQYF TRBJ2-7 TRBV6-5 once TRBD1
TGTGCCAGCAGCCAAGATGCCCGAAACTCTGGAAACACCATATATTTT CASSQDARNSGNTIYF TRBJ1-3 TRBV4-2 once .
TGCGCCAGCAGCCAAGATAAGGGACAGCATAATGAAAAACTGTTTTTT CASSQDKGQHNEKLFF TRBJ1-4 TRBV4-3 . TRBD1
TGTGCCAGCAGCCCGGAGACTGGTAGACCCTACGAGCAGTACTTC CASSPETGRPYEQYF TRBJ2-7 TRBV7-2 . .
TGTGCCAGCAGCTTAGGTGCCCAATACACCGGGGAGCTGTTTTTT CASSLGAQYTGELFF TRBJ2-2 TRBV7-2 . .
TGTGCCAGCACAGACAGGCCAGGCAATTCACCCCTCCACTTT CASTDRPGNSPLHF TRBJ1-6 TRBV7-2 few .
TGTGCCAGCAGCTTGGCTAGCGGGGGGGCCGGGGAGCTGTTTTTT CASSLASGGAGELFF TRBJ2-2 TRBV7-2 . TRBD2
TGTGCCACCAGCTCGGCCGCGGGGAGCTCCTACAATGAGCAGTTCTTC CATSSAAGSSYNEQFF TRBJ2-1 TRBV15 . .
TGTGCCAGCAGTGAATATGGCCAGTACTCTGGAAACACCATATATTTT CASSEYGQYSGNTIYF TRBJ1-3 TRBV25-1 . .
TGTGCCAGCCGTTATAGCGGGGGGGCTACGGAGACCCAGTACTTC CASRYSGGATETQYF TRBJ2-5 TRBV27 . TRBD2
TGTGCCAGCAGTGAAAGCAGGGGAGGGACCGGGGAGCTGTTTTTT CASSESRGGTGELFF TRBJ2-2 TRBV2 . .
TGTGCCATTAGCCAGGGCTCTGGGGCCAACGTCCTGACTTTC CAISQGSGANVLTF TRBJ2-6 TRBV2 . .
TGTGCCAGCCGGCAAAGAGAAATCTCCTACGAGCAGTACTTC CASRQREISYEQYF TRBJ2-7 TRBV6-5 . .
TGCGCCAGCAGCCAAGTTCAGGGGGCCAATTCACCCCTCCACTTT CASSQVQGANSPLHF TRBJ1-6 TRBV4-3 . TRBD1
TGTGCCAGCAGCTTAGCGTGGAACACTGAAGCTTTCTTT CASSLAWNTEAFF TRBJ1-1 TRBV11-3 . .
TGTGCCAGCAGTGGGGGACAGTACCAAGAGACCCAGTACTTC CASSGGQYQETQYF TRBJ2-5 TRBV25-1 . TRBD1
TGTGCCAGCAGGGACAGCAACTATGGCTACACCTTC CASRDSNYGYTF TRBJ1-2 TRBV12-3/TRBV12-4 . .
TGTGCCAGCAGTCCTTATACTGCGACCTACGAGCAGTACTTC CASSPYTATYEQYF TRBJ2-7 TRBV28 . .
TGTGCCAGCAGCATGAAGACAGGAAGCCACGAGCAGTACTTC CASSMKTGSHEQYF TRBJ2-7 TRBV11-2 . .
TGCGCCAGCAGCCAAGGGACAATTGCCAGAAACACCATATATTTT CASSQGTIARNTIYF TRBJ1-3 TRBV4-3 few .
TGTGCCAGCAGTAATACAGGGGGCCCCTACACCTTC CASSNTGGPYTF TRBJ1-2 TRBV27 . TRBD1
TGTGCCAGCAAGTTGGGAGGGTTAAACACCATATATTTT CASKLGGLNTIYF TRBJ1-3 TRBV2 . .
TGTGCCAGTAGTACCGGGACAGCCAAAGCTTTCTTT CASSTGTAKAFF TRBJ1-1 TRBV19 . TRBD1
TGTGCCAGCAGCGAGGGCGGGTATAACAATGAGCAGTTCTTC CASSEGGYNNEQFF TRBJ2-1 TRBV11-3 . .